The T cell receptor beta chain under discussion was sequenced for a study of blood T cell repertoires in COVID-19. Study-wide background: COVID-19 samples collected from the United States, Italy and Spain covered acute and convalescent phases.

Those who participated ranged in age from about 18 to 89 years and resided in about two dozen US areas. As originally analysed: The assay estimated nucleated cells by amplifying reference gene primers. Sequencing was performed with immunoSEQ multiplex PCR; in TCRdb, only in-frame clones are kept and a portion is missing. V, J and clone size derive from that table, while D and trimming were established from the DNA sequence. This table has 300,000 to 350,000 clones, about 90% appearing once. This clone was found once. Looked up from germline, CDR1 is LNHDA and CDR2 is SQIVND (reference sequence). V lost 1 base and J lost 4; bases outside the gene matches: 3. CDR3 length equals 15 residues.

The genes are TRBV19 and TRBJ1-1; 10 nucleotides line up with TRBD1. This sequence originates from a woman aged 25 to 39 who had recovered from COVID-19. Sequenced sample: PBMCs or T cells enriched from blood (not recorded which). The CDR3 sequence is CASSIGDRGGTEAFF. DNA of the CDR3: TGTGCCAGTAGTATAGGGGACAGGGGAGGCACTGAAGCTTTCTTT.